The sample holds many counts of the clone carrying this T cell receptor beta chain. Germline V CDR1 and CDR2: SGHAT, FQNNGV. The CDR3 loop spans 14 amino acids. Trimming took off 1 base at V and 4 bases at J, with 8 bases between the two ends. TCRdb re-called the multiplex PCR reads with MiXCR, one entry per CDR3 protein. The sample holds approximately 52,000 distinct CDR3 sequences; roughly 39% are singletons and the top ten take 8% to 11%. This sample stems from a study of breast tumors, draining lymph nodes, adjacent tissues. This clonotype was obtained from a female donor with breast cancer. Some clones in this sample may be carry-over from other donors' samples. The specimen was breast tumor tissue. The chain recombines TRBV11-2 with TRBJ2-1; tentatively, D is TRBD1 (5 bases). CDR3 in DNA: TGTGCCAGCAGCTTAGCAGGGCGGTACAATGAGCAGTTCTTC. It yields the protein CASSLAGRYNEQFF.